Listed here are 19 T cell receptor beta chains from one sample, sequenced in a study of blood T cell repertoires in COVID-19 (dated by TCRdb to the early 2020s). Receptor amplification or capture employed the immunoSEQ multiplex PCR assay. Held by TCRdb, this immuneACCESS table contains in-frame sequences only and omits some clones. Under half of the omission traces to an unresolved V gene where checked; the cause of the rest is unknown. Across this sample there are around 300,000 clones, with 80% to 90% seen only once. Together, the top ten hold less than 2.5% of the sample. Sequencing input: PBMCs or T cells enriched from blood (not recorded which). Source of these receptors: a woman between 18 and 29 years old who had recovered from COVID-19.

V gene TRBV28 combines with J gene TRBJ1-5, with D maybe TRBD1 (5 bases). This CDR3 contains 15 residues. V was pared by 2 bases and J by 7 bases, with 15 bases between. CDR1 is MDHEN and CDR2 is SYDVKM in the germline V gene. The CDR3 bases are TGTGCCAGCAGTTTAATGGGAGGGGCAGGGCAGCCCCAGCATTTT. It translates to CASSLMGGAGQPQHF.

The chain uses TRBV12-3 or TRBV12-4 and TRBJ1-2, with TRBD1 as a possible D gene (6 bases). V gave up 6 bases and J gave up 8 bases, with 16 bases separating them. The CDR3 sequence is 13 residues long. CDR3 nucleotides: TGTGCCAGCAGCACACACAGGGAGGGCGGCTACACCTTC. This sequence encodes CASSTHREGGYTF.

This sequence joins TRBV28 and TRBJ1-1, with 7 bases that match TRBD1. Germline V CDR1 and CDR2: MDHEN, SYDVKM. V dropped 3 bases and J dropped 4; count of bases not matched to a gene: 5. The CDR3 is 14 residues long. This CDR3 is CASSLPPGGTEAFF. The CDR3 DNA sequence: TGTGCCAGCAGTTTGCCCCCAGGGGGCACTGAAGCTTTCTTT. Variable domain in full (rest from reference TRBV28 and TRBJ1-1): DVKVTQSSRYLVKRTGEKVFLECVQDMDHENMFWYRQDPGLGLRLIYFSYDVKMKEKGDIPEGYSVSREKKERFSLILESASTNQTSMYLCASSLPPGGTEAFFGQGTRLTVV.

The chain recombines TRBV3-1 (or the pseudogene TRBV3-2) with TRBJ1-2; possibly TRBD1 for D (5 bases). This CDR3 has 12 residues. Trimming stripped 0 bases from V and 10 bases from J, with 9 bases between. Germline-derived CDR1 and CDR2 are LGHDT and YNNKEL (reference sequence). This CDR3 reads CASSQEGRAYTF. The CDR3 region has the DNA TGTGCCAGCAGCCAAGAAGGCAGGGCCTACACCTTC.

The V gene is TRBV9, the J gene TRBJ2-1; 8 bases match TRBD2. The ends lost 6 bases at V and 5 bases at J; junction bases unmatched: 10. Germline assignment: CDR1 SGDLS and CDR2 YYNGEE. The CDR3 is made up of 15 amino acids. In nucleotides, the CDR3 is TGTGCCAGCACCCTGGGACTAGGCGGCAACAATGAGCAGTTCTTC. This translates into CASTLGLGGNNEQFF.

The chain recombines TRBV5-1 with TRBJ1-1; D might be TRBD1 (5 bases). Trimming removed 2 bases at V and 0 bases at J, with 8 bases between. The CDR3 totals 14 residues. Germline-derived CDR1 and CDR2 are SGHRS and YFSETQ. In nucleotides, the CDR3 is TGCGCCAGCAGCTTACAGGTGCTGAACACTGAAGCTTTCTTT. Protein sequence: CASSLQVLNTEAFF.

This clone was seen only once. This chain joins TRBV5-4 and TRBJ2-7; 13 bases are shared with TRBD2. Germline values: CDR1 SGHNT, CDR2 YYREEE (reference sequence). The CDR3 is 15 amino acids. After removal of 4 bases from V and 2 bases from J, the junction contained 3 bases not matched to a gene. CDR3 sequence: CASSPTSGGAYEQYF. CDR3 nucleotide sequence: TGTGCCAGCAGCCCTACTAGCGGGGGGGCCTACGAGCAGTACTTC. Complete variable domain (other parts from reference TRBV5-4 and TRBJ2-7): ETGVTQSPTHLIKTRGQQVTLRCSSQSGHNTVSWYQQALGQGPQFIFQYYREEENGRGNFPPRFSGLQFPNYSSELNVNALELDDSALYLCASSPTSGGAYEQYFGPGTRLTVT.

A remark on this clone: Different DNA sequences within this sample yield the same CDR3. J is TRBJ1-1 and V is TRBV6-4, with 8 positions matching TRBD1. This CDR3 is built from 15 residues. CDR1 and CDR2 (germline): MRHNA, SNTAGT. The V segment lost 2 bases and the J segment 1 base; nucleotides outside the gene matches: 3. The CDR3 coding sequence is TGTGCCAGCAGTGACACCGGGACAGGGAACACTGAAGCTTTCTTT. This translates into CASSDTGTGNTEAFF.

The chain combines TRBV5-6 with TRBJ2-2; D gene ambiguous. Germline V lookup: CDR1 SGHDT, CDR2 YYEEEE. This CDR3 is 13 amino acids long. Trimming removed 1 base at V and 5 bases at J, with 6 bases between. CDR3 DNA: TGTGCCAGCAGCTTGTTCTCGACCGGGGAGCTGTTTTTT. Translated: CASSLFSTGELFF.

This clone was observed a single time. The V gene is TRBV2, the J gene TRBJ1-3; TRBD1 aligns across 10 bases. The CDR3 totals 14 residues. V shed 8 bases, J shed 0 bases, and the junction held 1 base outside the gene matches. In germline, CDR1 is SNHLY, CDR2 FYNNEI. DNA of the CDR3: TGTGCCAGCGGGACAGGGGTCTCTGGAAACACCATATATTTT. Translating it yields CASGTGVSGNTIYF.

The J gene is TRBJ1-3, the V gene TRBV2, with D uncertain. The V gene's germline CDR1 is SNHLY and CDR2 FYNNEI. Trimming cost V 3 bases and J 0 bases, with 12 bases left between them. CDR3 size: 16 residues. CDR3 DNA: TGTGCCAGCAGTGAGACTGCGAAATACTCTGGAAACACCATATATTTT. It encodes CASSETAKYSGNTIYF.

The V call is TRBV5-1, the J call TRBJ2-3; 8 bases agree with TRBD1. The germline CDR1 and CDR2 sequences are SGHRS and YFSETQ. The CDR3 length is 16 residues. V gave up 1 base and J gave up 4 bases; unmatched junction bases: 8. CDR3 DNA: TGCGCCAGCAGCTTGATGGTGAACAGGGGGGCAGATACGCAGTATTTT. Translation: CASSLMVNRGADTQYF.

The rearrangement links TRBV7-2 to TRBJ1-2; D is perhaps TRBD1 (5 bases). Trimming removed 1 base at V and 8 bases at J, with 17 bases between. The CDR3 covers 15 residues. The germline V gene has CDR1 SGHTA and CDR2 FQGNSA. CDR3 residues: CASSLVQGPTVGYTF. DNA for the CDR3: TGTGCCAGCAGCTTAGTTCAGGGCCCGACTGTGGGCTACACCTTC.

A note on this clone: Other nucleotide sequences from this sample produce the same CDR3. Here the CDR3 DNA reads TGTGCCAGCAGTCTTAACTATGGCTACACCTTC. Protein: CASSLNYGYTF. V gene TRBV3-1 (or the pseudogene TRBV3-2) combines with J gene TRBJ1-2; the D is unclear. Trimming pared 6 bases from V and 1 base from J, leaving 3 bases between. CDR3 length: 11 amino acids. CDR1 and CDR2 from the germline V gene are LGHDT and YNNKEL (reference sequence).

The CDR3 DNA is TGTGCCAGCAGCCCAGGAGGTAGAGGGGAGACCCAGTACTTC. Its protein is CASSPGGRGETQYF. V gene TRBV7-9 combines with J gene TRBJ2-5; maybe TRBD2 (5 bases). With 5 bases removed from V and 5 bases from J, the gap between germline ends came to 15 bases. CDR3 size: 14 residues. Germline V gene lookup returns CDR1 SEHNR and CDR2 FQNEAQ (reference sequence).

This chain uses TRBV4-1 with TRBJ2-7; 8 positions match TRBD1. Germline CDR1 MGHRA, CDR2 YSYEKL. V gave up 0 bases and J gave up 3 bases; unmatched junction bases: 7. This CDR3 region has 16 residues. CDR3 residues: CASSQEFTGGGYEQYF. Written as DNA, the CDR3 is TGCGCCAGCAGCCAAGAATTCACAGGGGGAGGCTACGAGCAGTACTTC.

The rearrangement links TRBV6-5 to TRBJ2-3; TRBD2 agrees at 7 bases. Trimming took 2 bases from V and 2 from J; bases not matched to a gene: 7. This CDR3 region has 16 residues. The germline V gene encodes CDR1 MNHEY and CDR2 SVGAGI. CDR3 sequence (DNA): TGTGCCAGCAGTTACCTAAGAGCGGGGCTCACAGATACGCAGTATTTT. As protein: CASSYLRAGLTDTQYF.

The CDR3 sequence: CASSYGAGWQFF. In DNA, the CDR3 is TGTGCCAGCAGTTACGGAGCGGGGTGGCAGTTCTTC. This sequence joins TRBV6-2 or TRBV6-3 and TRBJ2-1; 7 positions match TRBD2. V was clipped by 2 bases and J by 12 bases; unmatched bases: 4. The CDR3 contains 12 residues. Germline V lookup: CDR1 MNHEY, CDR2 SVGEGT.

This CDR3 is CARNRGRDEKLFF. DNA for the CDR3: TGCGCCAGGAACAGGGGGCGGGATGAAAAACTGTTTTTT. The gene calls are TRBV10-1 and TRBJ1-4; 9 nucleotides agree with TRBD1. Unmatched junction bases numbered 5, after V lost 9 bases and J lost 6 bases. Germline V lookup: CDR1 WNHNN, CDR2 SYGVQD (reference sequence). The CDR3 covers 13 residues.